This T cell receptor beta chain was captured in a study of OX40 agonist ivuxolimab in advanced cancers. Study-wide background: Clinicians treated patients with ivuxolimab, an agonistic anti-OX40 (CD134) antibody.

Here immunoSEQ multiplex PCR was the method, and the copy in TCRdb shows in-frame clones only, minus some. The sample lists over 55,000 clones, approximately 90% occurring once. This clone was detected only a few times. The receptor was derived from an adult with an advanced solid tumor such as melanoma, head and neck, liver or kidney cancer. Sequenced here: CD4+ or CD8+ T cells sorted from blood, sampled in a trial of the OX40 agonist ivuxolimab.

This CDR3 is CASSLGLAGAYTGELFF. The CDR3 nucleotides read TGTGCCAGCAGCTTGGGACTAGCGGGAGCTTATACCGGGGAGCTGTTTTTT. V usage is TRBV11-3 and J usage is TRBJ2-2, with 14 bases aligning to TRBD2. V lost 3 bases, J lost 5 bases, and 5 bases stayed unmatched. The V gene's germline CDR1 is SGHNT and CDR2 YENEEA. CDR3 length: 17 residues. The whole variable domain, filled in from reference TRBV11-3 and TRBJ2-2, reads EAGVVQSPRYKIIEKKQPVAFWCNPISGHNTLYWYLQNLGQGPELLIRYENEEAVDDSQLPKDRFSAERLKGVDSTLKIQPAELGDSAVYLCASSLGLAGAYTGELFFGEGSRLTVL.